A single T cell receptor (beta chain) is shown here with its context. Its antigen is currently unknown. These data are taken from a study of T cell responses to AZD1222 COVID-19 vaccine. Whole-study findings and limits: Receipt of two AZD1222 doses was followed by a rise in Spike-specific TCR breadth and depth. Nearly half of the spike-specific TCRs reportedly recognize variant regions that carry no mutations. Only six AZD1222 recipients tested seropositive at baseline. Possibly, clonal diversity was underestimated; donors were largely white British and included more females.

The CDR3 is 13 amino acids. V was trimmed by 6 bases and J by 4 bases, leaving 12 bases between them. Method: immunoSEQ multiplex PCR; TCRdb's copy keeps in-frame clones and lacks some. Of 150,000 to 200,000 clones in the sample, 80% to 90% were seen once. This receptor was identified in an adult in good health. This specimen consisted of peripheral blood, obtained on day 0 of MenACWY control vaccination. The rearrangement joins TRBV12-3 or TRBV12-4 to TRBJ1-2, with unresolved D. CDR3 nucleotides: TGTGCCAGCAGATCCAGCTTACGCTATGGCTACACCTTC. It yields the protein CASRSSLRYGYTF.